The sample holds one count of the clone carrying this TCR beta chain. Its antigen is still unknown. The data were taken from a study of radiotherapy plus CTLA-4 blockade in lung cancer. Study-wide context: Disease control was achieved by just over 30% of patients, and objective responses by over 15%.

The CDR3 contains 15 residues. Study-level points and caveats: In blood, TCR clones derived from the tumor expanded after radiotherapy plus ipilimumab.

Clones were read by immunoSEQ multiplex PCR, and TCRdb kept only the in-frame ones, dropping some. The profile covers 120,000 or so clones, with approximately 90% appearing a single time and approximately 7% taken by the ten largest. The sequencing here drew on peripheral blood, taken from a patient treated with radiotherapy plus ipilimumab. The TCR sequence derives from a human donor with non-small cell lung cancer that progressed on radiotherapy plus ipilimumab. The rearrangement uses TRBV21-1 and TRBJ1-1. TRBV21-1 is a pseudogene segment. CDR3 amino acids: CASSKVGGLRTEAFF. The CDR3 nucleotides are TGTGCCAGCAGCAAAGTTGGGGGGTTGCGCACTGAAGCTTTCTTT.